This paragraph reports one T cell receptor beta chain. The antigen remains unidentified. The data belong to a study of OX40 agonist ivuxolimab in advanced cancers. This CDR3 comprises 15 residues. V lost 5 bases to trimming and J lost 7 bases; unmatched junction nucleotides: 7. Germline V gene sequence: CDR1 MNHEY, CDR2 SVGAGI. Using immunoSEQ multiplex PCR, the repertoire was profiled, and TCRdb retains in-frame clones only, with some absent. The sample has around 60,000 clones, about nine tenths seen once. General observations from the study: Expanded clones were, on average, more numerous among CD8+ T cells than CD4+. At 0.1 to 3.0 mg/kg, clonal expansion of CD4+ and CD8+ blood T cells had occurred by week 6. The 0.1-3.0 mg/kg partial responders had among the lowest clonal expansion.

Autoimmune disease history or systemic immunosuppression led to patients being barred. The sample was CD4+ or CD8+ T cells sorted from blood, taken in a trial of the OX40 agonist ivuxolimab. This chain connects TRBV6-5 to TRBJ1-6; 8 positions match TRBD1. The clonotype was recovered from an adult with an advanced solid tumor such as melanoma, head and neck, liver or kidney cancer. The CDR3 sequence: CASSPGTGLNSPLHF. CDR3 DNA sequence: TGTGCCAGCAGTCCTGGGACAGGCCTCAATTCACCCCTCCACTTT.